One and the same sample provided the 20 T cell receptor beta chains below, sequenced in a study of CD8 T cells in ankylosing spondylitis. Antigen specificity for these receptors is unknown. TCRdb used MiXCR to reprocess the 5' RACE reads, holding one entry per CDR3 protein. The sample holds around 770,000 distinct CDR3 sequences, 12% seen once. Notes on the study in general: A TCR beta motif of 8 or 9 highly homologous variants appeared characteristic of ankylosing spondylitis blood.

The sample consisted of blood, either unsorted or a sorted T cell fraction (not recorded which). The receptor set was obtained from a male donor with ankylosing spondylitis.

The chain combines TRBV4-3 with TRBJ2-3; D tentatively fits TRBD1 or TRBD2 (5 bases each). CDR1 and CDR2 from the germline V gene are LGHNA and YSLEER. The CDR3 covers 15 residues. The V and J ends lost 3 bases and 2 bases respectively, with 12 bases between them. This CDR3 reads CASSQGVGLTDTQYF. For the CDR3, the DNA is TGCGCCAGCAGCCAGGGGGTCGGACTCACAGATACGCAGTATTTT.

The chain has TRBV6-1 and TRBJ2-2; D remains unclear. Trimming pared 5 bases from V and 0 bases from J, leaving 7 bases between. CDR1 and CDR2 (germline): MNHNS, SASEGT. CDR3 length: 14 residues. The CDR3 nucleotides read TGTGCCAGCAGTATAGTCCCGAACACCGGGGAGCTGTTTTTT. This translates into CASSIVPNTGELFF.

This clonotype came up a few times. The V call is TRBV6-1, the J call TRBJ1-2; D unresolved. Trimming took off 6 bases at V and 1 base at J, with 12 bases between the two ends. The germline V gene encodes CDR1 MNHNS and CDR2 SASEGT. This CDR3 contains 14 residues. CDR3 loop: CASSPRALNYGYTF. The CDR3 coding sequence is TGTGCCAGCAGCCCAAGGGCCCTTAACTATGGCTACACCTTC.

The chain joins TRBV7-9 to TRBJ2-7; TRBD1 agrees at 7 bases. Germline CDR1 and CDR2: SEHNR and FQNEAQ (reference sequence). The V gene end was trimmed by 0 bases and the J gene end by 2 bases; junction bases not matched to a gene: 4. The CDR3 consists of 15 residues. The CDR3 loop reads CASSLAGGLPYEQYF. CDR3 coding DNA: TGTGCCAGCAGCTTAGCAGGGGGCCTACCCTACGAGCAGTACTTC. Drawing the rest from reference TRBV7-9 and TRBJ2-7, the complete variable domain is DTGVSQNPRHKITKRGQNVTFRCDPISEHNRLYWYRQTLGQGPEFLTYFQNEAQLEKSRLLSDRFSAERPKGSFSTLEIQRTEQGDSAMYLCASSLAGGLPYEQYFGPGTRLTVT.

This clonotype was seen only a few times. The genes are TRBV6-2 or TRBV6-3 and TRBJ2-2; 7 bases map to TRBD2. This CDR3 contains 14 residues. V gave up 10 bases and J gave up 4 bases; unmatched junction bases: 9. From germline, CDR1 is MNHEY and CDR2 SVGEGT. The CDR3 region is CATYPRLATGELFF. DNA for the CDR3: TGTGCCACCTACCCGCGACTAGCCACCGGGGAGCTGTTTTTT.

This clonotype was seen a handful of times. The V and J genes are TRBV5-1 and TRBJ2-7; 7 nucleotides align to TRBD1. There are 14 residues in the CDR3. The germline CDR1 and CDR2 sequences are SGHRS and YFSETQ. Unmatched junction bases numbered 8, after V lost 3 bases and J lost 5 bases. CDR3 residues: CASSSQGYVHEQYF. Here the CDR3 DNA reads TGCGCCAGCAGCTCACAGGGGTACGTACACGAGCAGTACTTC.

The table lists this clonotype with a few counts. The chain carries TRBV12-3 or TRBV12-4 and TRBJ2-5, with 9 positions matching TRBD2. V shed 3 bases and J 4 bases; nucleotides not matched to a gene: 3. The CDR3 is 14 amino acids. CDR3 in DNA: TGTGCCAGCAGTTTTGGCGGGGGGGTAGAGACCCAGTACTTC. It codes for CASSFGGGVETQYF.

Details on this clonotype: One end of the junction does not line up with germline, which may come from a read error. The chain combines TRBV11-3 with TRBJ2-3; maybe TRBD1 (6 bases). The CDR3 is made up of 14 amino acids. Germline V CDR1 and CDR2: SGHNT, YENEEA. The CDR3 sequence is CASSFDRDTDTQYF. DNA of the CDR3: TGTGCCAGCAGCTTTGACCGGGACACAGATACGCAGTATTTC.

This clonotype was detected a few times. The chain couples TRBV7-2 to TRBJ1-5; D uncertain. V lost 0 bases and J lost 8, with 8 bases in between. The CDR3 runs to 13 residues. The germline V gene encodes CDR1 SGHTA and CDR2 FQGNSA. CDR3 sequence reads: CASSLAGIKPQHF. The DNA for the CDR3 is TGTGCCAGCAGCTTAGCAGGGATCAAGCCCCAGCATTTT.

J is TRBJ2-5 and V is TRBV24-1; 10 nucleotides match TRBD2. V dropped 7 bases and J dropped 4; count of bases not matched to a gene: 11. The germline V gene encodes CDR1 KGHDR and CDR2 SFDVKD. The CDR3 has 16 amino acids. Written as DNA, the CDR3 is TGTGCCACCAGCCGATTAGGGTCTAGCGGGAGAGAGACCCAGTACTTC. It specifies CATSRLGSSGRETQYF.

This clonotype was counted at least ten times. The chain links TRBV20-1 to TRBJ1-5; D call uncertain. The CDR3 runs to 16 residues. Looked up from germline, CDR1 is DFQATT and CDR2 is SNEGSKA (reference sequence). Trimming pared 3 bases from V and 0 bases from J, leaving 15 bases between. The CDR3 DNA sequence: TGCAGTGCTAGTCCCCCGCGACACTATAGCAATCAGCCCCAGCATTTT. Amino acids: CSASPPRHYSNQPQHF.

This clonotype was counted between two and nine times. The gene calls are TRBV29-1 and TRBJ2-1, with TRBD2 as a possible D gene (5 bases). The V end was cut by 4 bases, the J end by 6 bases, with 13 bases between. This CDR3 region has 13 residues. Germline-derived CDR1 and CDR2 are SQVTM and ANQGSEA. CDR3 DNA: TGCAGCGTTGGTCGTCCTAGCTCCAATGAGCAGTTCTTC. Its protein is CSVGRPSSNEQFF.

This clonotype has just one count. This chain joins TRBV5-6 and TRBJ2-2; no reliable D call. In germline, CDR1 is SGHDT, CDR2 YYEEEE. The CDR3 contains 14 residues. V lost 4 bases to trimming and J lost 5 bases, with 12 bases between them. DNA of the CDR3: TGTGCCAGCAGCCGCCGCGAGAGGACCGGGGAGCTGTTTTTT. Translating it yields CASSRRERTGELFF.

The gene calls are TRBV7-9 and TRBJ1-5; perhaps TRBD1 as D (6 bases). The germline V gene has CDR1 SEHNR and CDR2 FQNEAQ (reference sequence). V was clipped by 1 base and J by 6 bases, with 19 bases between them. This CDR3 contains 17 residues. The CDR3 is CASSLGVQGEAAQPQHF. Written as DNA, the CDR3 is TGTGCCAGCAGCTTAGGGGTACAGGGAGAAGCTGCTCAGCCCCAGCATTTT.

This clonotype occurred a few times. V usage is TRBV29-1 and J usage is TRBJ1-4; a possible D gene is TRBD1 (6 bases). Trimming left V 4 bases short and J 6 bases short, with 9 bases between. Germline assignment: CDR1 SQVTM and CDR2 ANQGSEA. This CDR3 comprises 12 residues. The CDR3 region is CSVGRTDEKLFF. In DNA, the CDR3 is TGCAGCGTTGGAAGGACAGATGAAAAACTGTTTTTT. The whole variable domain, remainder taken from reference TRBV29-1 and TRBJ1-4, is SAVISQKPSRDICQRGTSLTIQCQVDSQVTMMFWYRQQPGQSLTLIATANQGSEATYESGFVIDKFPISRPNLTFSTLTVSNMSPEDSSIYLCSVGRTDEKLFFGSGTQLSVL.

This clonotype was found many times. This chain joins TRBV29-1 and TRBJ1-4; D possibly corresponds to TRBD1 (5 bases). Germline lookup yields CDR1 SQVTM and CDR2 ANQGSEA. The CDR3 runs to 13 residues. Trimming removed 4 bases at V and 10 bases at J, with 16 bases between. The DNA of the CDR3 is TGCAGCGTTGGAGGGGACGGAGGAGGAAAACTGTTTTTT. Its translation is CSVGGDGGGKLFF.

In nucleotides, the CDR3 is TGTGCCAGCAACCTACGAGGGCAGGGGTTGGCAGATACGCAGTATTTT. Translated: CASNLRGQGLADTQYF. The chain couples TRBV5-6 to TRBJ2-3; D might be TRBD1 (6 bases). The CDR3 spans 16 residues. V lost 6 bases and J 4 bases, leaving 21 bases between the germline ends. Germline V gene sequence: CDR1 SGHDT, CDR2 YYEEEE. The complete variable domain, with remaining parts taken from reference TRBV5-6 and TRBJ2-3, reads DAGVTQSPTHLIKTRGQQVTLRCSPKSGHDTVSWYQQALGQGPQFIFQYYEEEERQRGNFPDRFSGHQFPNYSSELNVNALLLGDSALYLCASNLRGQGLADTQYFGPGTRLTVL.

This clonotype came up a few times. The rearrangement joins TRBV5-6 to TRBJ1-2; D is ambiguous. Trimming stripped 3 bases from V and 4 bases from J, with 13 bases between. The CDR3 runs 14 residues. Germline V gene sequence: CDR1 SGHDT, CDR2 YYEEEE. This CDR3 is CASSSATAPYGYTF. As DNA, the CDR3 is TGTGCCAGCAGCTCCGCGACCGCACCCTATGGCTACACCTTC.

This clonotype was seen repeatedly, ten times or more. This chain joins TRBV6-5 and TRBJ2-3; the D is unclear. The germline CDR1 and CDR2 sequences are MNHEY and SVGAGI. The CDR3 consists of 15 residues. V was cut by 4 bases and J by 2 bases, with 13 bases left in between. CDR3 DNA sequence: TGTGCCAGCAGTTGGAACTCTCCGCACACAGATACGCAGTATTTT. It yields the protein CASSWNSPHTDTQYF.

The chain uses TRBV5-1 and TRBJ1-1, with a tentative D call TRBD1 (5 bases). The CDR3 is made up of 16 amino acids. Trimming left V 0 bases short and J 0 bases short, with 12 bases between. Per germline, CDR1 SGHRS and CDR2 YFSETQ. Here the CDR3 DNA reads TGCGCCAGCAGCTTGGCGCCAGGGCATCTGAACACTGAAGCTTTCTTT. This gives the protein CASSLAPGHLNTEAFF.